The clone carrying this T cell receptor (beta chain) came up a few times. Its cognate antigen is unknown. The record originates from a study of early T cells in non-severe SARS-CoV-2 infection. Turning to the study itself: RNA in bulk from unsorted whole blood was sequenced, and chains were unpaired. Notes on the study in general: Missing private and CD4 specificities, VDJdb matching favored anti-spike CD8 responses.

This CDR3 region has 13 residues. The V and J ends lost 5 bases and 10 bases respectively, with 15 bases between them. CDR1 is SGHAT and CDR2 is FQNNGV in the germline V gene. The TCR library protocol was used to attach unique molecular identifiers. These identifiers were attached to individual cDNA molecules. TCRdb reanalysed the 5' RACE reads using MiXCR and keeps one entry per CDR3 protein. The repertoire holds around 78,000 distinct CDR3 sequences, with over 12% as singletons. The sample was whole blood. This TCR came from an adult who was a healthcare worker with PCR-confirmed SARS-CoV-2 infection or an uninfected control (not recorded which). V is TRBV11-2 and J is TRBJ2-1; D not resolved. The CDR3, as DNA: TGTGCCAGCAGCCGAGGCGTGCTCGGGGAGCAGTTCTTC. Translating gives CASSRGVLGEQFF.